Listed below are T cell receptor beta chains from one sample, sequenced in a study of cytomegalovirus exposure and HLA in healthy donors. Profiling relied on immunoSEQ multiplex PCR, and the TCRdb table lists in-frame clones only, not all of them. Of 150,000 to 200,000 clones in the sample, roughly four fifths were seen once. The material sequenced was PBMCs. All receptors derive from a woman aged 18-29 years in good health and CMV-seronegative. Both conserved end residues are part of each CDR3.

v_gene: TRBV5-5; j_gene: TRBJ1-4; CDR3aa: CASSFLQGREKLFF
v_gene: TRBV7-9; j_gene: TRBJ2-7; CDR3aa: CSSSARTSGRYEQYF
v_gene: TRBV5-1; j_gene: TRBJ2-5; CDR3aa: CASSSPGQETQYF
v_gene: TRBV28; j_gene: TRBJ2-1; CDR3aa: CAAEVWEGREQFF
v_gene: TRBV28; j_gene: .; CDR3aa: CASSFGHVYEQYF
v_gene: TRBV21-1; j_gene: TRBJ2-1; CDR3aa: CASSKGSEQFF
v_gene: TRBV6-6; j_gene: TRBJ1-1; CDR3aa: CASRGRENTEAFF
v_gene: TRBV6-5; j_gene: TRBJ1-2; CDR3aa: CASTQGAERNYGYTF
v_gene: TRBV6-1; j_gene: TRBJ2-7; CDR3aa: CASSEEAGNSYEQYF
v_gene: TRBV5-1; j_gene: TRBJ1-1; CDR3aa: CASSLEGVTEAFF
v_gene: TRBV28; j_gene: TRBJ2-3; CDR3aa: CASTPNGWRGTDTQYF
v_gene: TRBV7-2; j_gene: TRBJ2-7; CDR3aa: CASRTGVWSYEQYF
v_gene: TRBV9; j_gene: TRBJ2-3; CDR3aa: CASSVGGLHTDTQYF
v_gene: TRBV11-2; j_gene: TRBJ2-3; CDR3aa: CASSFSTGEKTDTQYF
v_gene: TRBV6-5; j_gene: TRBJ1-2; CDR3aa: CASATGGRYGYTF
v_gene: TRBV11-2; j_gene: TRBJ2-7; CDR3aa: CASSLGLSNEQYF
v_gene: TRBV5-1; j_gene: TRBJ1-2; CDR3aa: CASSNSTGYGYTF
v_gene: TRBV5-4; j_gene: .; CDR3aa: CASSLRQGPYEQYF
v_gene: TRBV6-5; j_gene: .; CDR3aa: CASSYTIHGGREQYF
v_gene: TRBV27; j_gene: TRBJ2-3; CDR3aa: CASSFLTSPSLDTQYF
v_gene: TRBV7-2; j_gene: TRBJ2-7; CDR3aa: CASNRQGSGEQYF
v_gene: TRBV11-2; j_gene: TRBJ2-5; CDR3aa: CASSNPGRRETQYF
v_gene: TRBV7-9; j_gene: TRBJ1-1; CDR3aa: CASSSNTNTEAFF
v_gene: TRBV7-9; j_gene: TRBJ2-7; CDR3aa: CASSLVGQYEQYF
v_gene: TRBV18; j_gene: TRBJ2-2; CDR3aa: CASSGSGTSYTGELFF
v_gene: TRBV5-1; j_gene: TRBJ1-3; CDR3aa: CASSLESGTRSGNTIYF
v_gene: TRBV11-2; j_gene: TRBJ2-1; CDR3aa: CASSRGGSSYNEQFF
v_gene: TRBV7-9; j_gene: TRBJ1-4; CDR3aa: CASSRAPGANEKLFF
v_gene: TRBV5-5; j_gene: TRBJ1-2; CDR3aa: CASSLSGTGGYTF
v_gene: TRBV9; j_gene: TRBJ1-2; CDR3aa: CASSVGMRGGNYGYTF
v_gene: TRBV6-1; j_gene: TRBJ1-4; CDR3aa: CASSPIDPANEKLFF
v_gene: TRBV2; j_gene: TRBJ2-7; CDR3aa: CASSPDRVYEQYF
v_gene: TRBV6-1; j_gene: TRBJ2-7; CDR3aa: CASKRDNSEYEQYF
v_gene: TRBV7-2; j_gene: TRBJ1-2; CDR3aa: CASSYSGTGDYGYTF
v_gene: TRBV5-1; j_gene: TRBJ1-1; CDR3aa: CASSHPQGTTKAFF
v_gene: TRBV9; j_gene: TRBJ2-3; CDR3aa: CASSVAQGSSTDTQYF
v_gene: TRBV19; j_gene: TRBJ1-1; CDR3aa: CASSISGGWMNTEAFF